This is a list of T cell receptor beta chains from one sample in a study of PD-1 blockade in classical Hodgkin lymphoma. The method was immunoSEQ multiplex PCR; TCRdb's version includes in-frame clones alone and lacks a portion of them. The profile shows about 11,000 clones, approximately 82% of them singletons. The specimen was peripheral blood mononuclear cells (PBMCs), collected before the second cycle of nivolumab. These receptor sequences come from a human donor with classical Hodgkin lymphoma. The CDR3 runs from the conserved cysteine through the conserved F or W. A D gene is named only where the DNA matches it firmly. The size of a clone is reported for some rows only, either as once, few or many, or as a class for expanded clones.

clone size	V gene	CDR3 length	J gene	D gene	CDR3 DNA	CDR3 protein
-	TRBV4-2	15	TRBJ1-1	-	TGTGCCAGCAGCCAAGCTAGGACAGAGGGGACTGAAGCTTTCTTT	CASSQARTEGTEAFF
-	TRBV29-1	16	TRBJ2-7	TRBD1	TGCAGCGTTGAAGGGAAGGGACAGAAAGGTCTAGGCGAGCAGTACTTC	CSVEGKGQKGLGEQYF
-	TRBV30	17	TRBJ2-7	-	TGTGCCTGGAATCCCCCGATCGGGGGTCGATCCCCTTACGAGCAGTACTTC	CAWNPPIGGRSPYEQYF
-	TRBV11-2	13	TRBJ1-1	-	TGTGCCAGCATGCATTCATTGAACACTGAAGCTTTCTTT	CASMHSLNTEAFF
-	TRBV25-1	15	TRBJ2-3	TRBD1	TGTGCCAGCAGTGAATCGGGACAGGGTATAGATACGCAGTATTTT	CASSESGQGIDTQYF
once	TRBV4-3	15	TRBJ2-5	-	TGCGCCAGCAGCCAAGAATTACAGCCCCGGGAGACCCAGTACTTC	CASSQELQPRETQYF
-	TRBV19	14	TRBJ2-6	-	TGTGCCAGTAGTATGTACTCTGGGGCCAACGTCCTGACTTTC	CASSMYSGANVLTF
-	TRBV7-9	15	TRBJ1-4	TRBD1	TGTGCCAGCAGCCCGAAAACAGGGGAGGATGAAAAACTGTTTTTT	CASSPKTGEDEKLFF
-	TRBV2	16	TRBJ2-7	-	TGTGCCAGCAACCCCAGAAAGCCGGCGTATCCCTACGAGCAGTACTTC	CASNPRKPAYPYEQYF
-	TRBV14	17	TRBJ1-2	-	TGTGCCAGCAGCCAAAGGATCGCGACCGGGTGGGGTTATGGCTACACCTTC	CASSQRIATGWGYGYTF
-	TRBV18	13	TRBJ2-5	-	TGTGCCAGCTCTCTGGACCTGGGGGAGACCCAGTACTTC	CASSLDLGETQYF
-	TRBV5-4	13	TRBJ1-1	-	TGTGCCAGCAGCTTGGACAAGAACACTGAAGCTTTCTTT	CASSLDKNTEAFF
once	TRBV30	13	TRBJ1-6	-	TGTGCCTGGATGGGCCAGGGGAATTCACCCCTCCACTTT	CAWMGQGNSPLHF
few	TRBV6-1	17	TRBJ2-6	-	TGTGCCAGCAGTGAAGGGTCCGTAGGCTCTGGGGCCAACGTCCTGACTTTC	CASSEGSVGSGANVLTF
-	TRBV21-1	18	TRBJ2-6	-	TGTGCCAGCAGCAAAGGCGAGTACCCCCTCTCTGGGGCCAACGTCCTGACTTTC	CASSKGEYPLSGANVLTF
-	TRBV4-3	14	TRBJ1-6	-	TGCGCCAGCAGCCAAGAGGGGTTCAATTCACCCCTCCACTTT	CASSQEGFNSPLHF
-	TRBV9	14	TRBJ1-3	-	TGTGCCAGCAGCGTAGATGGACAGATAAACACCATATATTTT	CASSVDGQINTIYF
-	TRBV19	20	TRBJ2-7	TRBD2	TGTGCCAGTAGAAACAGGGCGCTTCGCGGGAGGGATGGAACCTCCTACGAGCAGTACTTC	CASRNRALRGRDGTSYEQYF
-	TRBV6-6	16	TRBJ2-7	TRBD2	TGTGCCAGCAGTTACCCCAATGGGAGGGACCGTTACGAGCAGTACTTC	CASSYPNGRDRYEQYF
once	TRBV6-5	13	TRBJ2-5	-	TGTGCCAGCACCCCTGCGGGGCAAGAGACCCAGTACTTC	CASTPAGQETQYF
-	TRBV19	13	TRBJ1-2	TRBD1	TGTGCCAGTAGTCCGGACAGGGGATATGGCTACACCTTC	CASSPDRGYGYTF
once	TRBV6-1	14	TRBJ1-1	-	TGTGCCAGCAGGCGACAGATTATGAACACTGAAGCTTTCTTT	CASRRQIMNTEAFF
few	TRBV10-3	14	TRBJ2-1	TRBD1	TGTGCCATACTCGGGACAGGGGCCTACAATGAGCAGTTCTTC	CAILGTGAYNEQFF
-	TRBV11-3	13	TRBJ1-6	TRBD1	TGTGCCAGCAGCCGGGACAGCAATTCACCCCTCCACTTT	CASSRDSNSPLHF
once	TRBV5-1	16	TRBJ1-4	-	TGCGCCAGCAGCTTTTCCCAGGCCGCAACTAATGAAAAACTGTTTTTT	CASSFSQAATNEKLFF
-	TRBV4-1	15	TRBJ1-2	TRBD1	TGCGCCAGCAGCATTCAACAGGGGCTTCTGGAGGGCTACACCTTC	CASSIQQGLLEGYTF
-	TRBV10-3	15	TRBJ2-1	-	TGTGCCCATAGTGGTATGGGGGATCCCTACAATGAGCAGTTCTTC	CAHSGMGDPYNEQFF
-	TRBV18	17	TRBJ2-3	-	TGTGCCAGCTCACCTAACCTCCAGGGGTTTAGCACAGATACGCAGTATTTT	CASSPNLQGFSTDTQYF
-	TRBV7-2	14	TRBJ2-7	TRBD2	TGTGCCAGCAGCAGACCGGGACTAGCCGTCGAGCAGTACTTC	CASSRPGLAVEQYF
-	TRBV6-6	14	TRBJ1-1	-	TGTGCCAGCAGTTATGGGGCCCGGAACACTGAAGCTTTCTTT	CASSYGARNTEAFF
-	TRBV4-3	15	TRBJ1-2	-	TGCGCCAGCAGCCAAACCTTGGGCCACCAGTATGGCTACACCTTC	CASSQTLGHQYGYTF
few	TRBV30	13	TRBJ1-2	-	TGTGCCTGGAGTGTACTCACAGGGTACGGCTACACCTTC	CAWSVLTGYGYTF
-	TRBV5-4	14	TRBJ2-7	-	TGTGCCAGCAGCCCCGCTAACGGCCCCTACGAGCAGTACTTC	CASSPANGPYEQYF
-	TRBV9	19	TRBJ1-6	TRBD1	TGTGCCAGCAGCGATGATTCCCGGGACAGCACTTTTGGGAATTCACCCCTCCACTTT	CASSDDSRDSTFGNSPLHF
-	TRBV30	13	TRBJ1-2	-	TGTGCCTGGCAAAGAACAAGGGCGGATGGCTACACCTTC	CAWQRTRADGYTF
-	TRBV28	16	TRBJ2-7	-	TGTGCCAGCACTAGCCTCGGCGCGGGTAGCTCCTACGAGCAGTACTTC	CASTSLGAGSSYEQYF
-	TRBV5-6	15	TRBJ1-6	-	TGTGCCAGCAGCTTTGAAGGGGGCTATAATTCACCCCTCCACTTT	CASSFEGGYNSPLHF
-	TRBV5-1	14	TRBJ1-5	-	TGCGCCAGCAGCATAACAGGGAATGATCAGCCCCAGCATTTT	CASSITGNDQPQHF
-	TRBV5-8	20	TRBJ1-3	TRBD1	TGTGCCAGCAGCTCGGACCCACAGGGGCTAGGGCCAAGCTCTGGAAACACCATATATTTT	CASSSDPQGLGPSSGNTIYF
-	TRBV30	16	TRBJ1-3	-	TGTGCCTGGAGTCGACGGGCCGGACAAGGAGGAAACACCATATATTTT	CAWSRRAGQGGNTIYF
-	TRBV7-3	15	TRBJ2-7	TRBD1	TGTGCCAGCAGCTTAACGGGGACAGGGTCCTACGAGCAGTACTTC	CASSLTGTGSYEQYF
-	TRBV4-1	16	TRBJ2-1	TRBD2	TGCGCCAGCAGCCATCTCATAGCGGGTCGGGACAATGAGCAGTTCTTC	CASSHLIAGRDNEQFF
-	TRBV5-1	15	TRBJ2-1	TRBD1	TGCGCCAGCAGCCCGGGACAGGGAACTCCGAGTGAGCAGTTCTTC	CASSPGQGTPSEQFF